Listed below are T cell receptor beta chains from one sample, sequenced in a study of post-analysis software for immune sequencing data. TCRdb called the PCR reads again in MiXCR, with one record for every CDR3 protein. The sample gives about 820,000 distinct CDR3 sequences, approximately 50% of which show up once; around 4.5% is in the top ten. Sequenced: blood. The receptors originated from a girl aged 5 to 17 with multiple sclerosis. The CDR3 runs from the conserved cysteine through the conserved F or W. Each record gives: D gene, clone size, V gene, J gene, CDR3 DNA, CDR3 protein. A D gene is named only where the DNA matches it firmly. A row's size may be missing; if present it is once, few, many or a size class.

d_gene: TRBD1; abundance: .; v_gene: TRBV7-6; j_gene: TRBJ2-7; CDR3nt: TGTGCCAGCAGCCGACAATTAGCGGAGGAGAACAGGGGGAGCTCCTACGAGCAGTACTTC; CDR3aa: CASSRQLAEENRGSSYEQYF
d_gene: .; abundance: .; v_gene: TRBV11-2; j_gene: TRBJ2-2; CDR3nt: TGTGCCAGCAGCTTAGGGCCCTATCGAGTAGGCGGGGAGCTGTTTTTT; CDR3aa: CASSLGPYRVGGELFF
d_gene: TRBD2; abundance: .; v_gene: TRBV12-3/TRBV12-4; j_gene: TRBJ2-5; CDR3nt: TGTGCCAGCAGTTTAAGGGTCGGCGGGAGGGCCAGAGAGACCCAGTACTTC; CDR3aa: CASSLRVGGRARETQYF
d_gene: TRBD1; abundance: .; v_gene: TRBV4-1; j_gene: TRBJ2-6; CDR3nt: TGCGCCAGCAGCCCGGGACAGGGACCCTCTGGGGCCAACGTCCTGACTTTC; CDR3aa: CASSPGQGPSGANVLTF
d_gene: .; abundance: .; v_gene: TRBV5-1; j_gene: TRBJ1-6; CDR3nt: TGCGCCAGCAGCTTGGCCGGCAGGTCACCCCTCCACTTT; CDR3aa: CASSLAGRSPLHF
d_gene: .; abundance: .; v_gene: TRBV6-1; j_gene: TRBJ2-7; CDR3nt: TGTGCCAGCAACGACAGAACCTACGAGCAGTACTTC; CDR3aa: CASNDRTYEQYF
d_gene: .; abundance: .; v_gene: TRBV5-1; j_gene: TRBJ2-1; CDR3nt: TGCGCCAGCAGCCCCGCCCCAAACGGATTCAATGAGCAGTTCTTC; CDR3aa: CASSPAPNGFNEQFF
d_gene: TRBD2; abundance: .; v_gene: TRBV27; j_gene: TRBJ2-7; CDR3nt: TGTGCCAGCAGTCCAGGACTAGCGGGAGTTTCCTACGAGCAGTACTTC; CDR3aa: CASSPGLAGVSYEQYF
d_gene: TRBD2; abundance: .; v_gene: TRBV6-1; j_gene: TRBJ2-5; CDR3nt: TGTGCCAGCAGTGAACGGGAGGGATTACACCAAGAGACCCAGTACTTC; CDR3aa: CASSEREGLHQETQYF
d_gene: TRBD1; abundance: .; v_gene: TRBV25-1; j_gene: TRBJ2-7; CDR3nt: TGTGCCAGCAGTGAATATAAAGGGACAGGGTCCTACGAGCAGTACTTC; CDR3aa: CASSEYKGTGSYEQYF
d_gene: TRBD1; abundance: .; v_gene: TRBV5-1; j_gene: TRBJ2-3; CDR3nt: TGCGCCAGCAGCTTAATGTCGCGACGTCCGGGACAGGGAACAGATACGCAGTATTTT; CDR3aa: CASSLMSRRPGQGTDTQYF
d_gene: .; abundance: .; v_gene: TRBV2; j_gene: TRBJ2-5; CDR3nt: TGTGCCAGCAGTGGTCGCAATCAAGAGACCCAGTACTTC; CDR3aa: CASSGRNQETQYF
d_gene: TRBD2; abundance: .; v_gene: TRBV7-3; j_gene: TRBJ2-7; CDR3nt: TGTGCCAGCAGCCCAGGGACTAGCGGTTTAGAGCAGTACTTC; CDR3aa: CASSPGTSGLEQYF
d_gene: TRBD2; abundance: few; v_gene: TRBV7-9; j_gene: TRBJ2-5; CDR3nt: TGTGCCAGCAACCCTCGGGACGGGGGGGAAGAGACCCAGTACTTC; CDR3aa: CASNPRDGGEETQYF
d_gene: .; abundance: .; v_gene: TRBV6-6; j_gene: TRBJ2-1; CDR3nt: TGTGCCAGCAGTCGGCGGACGGAAAGCTCCTACAATGAGCAGTTCTTC; CDR3aa: CASSRRTESSYNEQFF
d_gene: TRBD1; abundance: .; v_gene: TRBV25-1; j_gene: TRBJ1-5; CDR3nt: TGTGCCAGCAGTGCACAGGGGGGCAATCAGCCCCAGCATTTT; CDR3aa: CASSAQGGNQPQHF
d_gene: TRBD2; abundance: .; v_gene: TRBV2; j_gene: TRBJ2-3; CDR3nt: TGTGCCAGCAGTGATTTGGGCCTAGCGGGGAGGACTAGCACAGATACGCAGTATTTT; CDR3aa: CASSDLGLAGRTSTDTQYF
d_gene: TRBD2; abundance: once; v_gene: TRBV20-1; j_gene: TRBJ2-7; CDR3nt: TGCAGTGCAGGTGCGGGAGCTTTTCACGAGCAGTACTTC; CDR3aa: CSAGAGAFHEQYF
d_gene: .; abundance: .; v_gene: TRBV6-5; j_gene: TRBJ2-7; CDR3nt: TGTGCCACCAACCCCCCCGGGGGCAGTTTCGAGCAGTACTTC; CDR3aa: CATNPPGGSFEQYF
d_gene: TRBD2; abundance: .; v_gene: TRBV29-1; j_gene: TRBJ2-1; CDR3nt: TGCAGCGTTGAGCGGGGCGGGGGGGCCAATGAGCAGTTCTTC; CDR3aa: CSVERGGGANEQFF
d_gene: TRBD2; abundance: few; v_gene: TRBV3-1; j_gene: TRBJ2-5; CDR3nt: TGTGCCAGCAGCCAAGATCTGGGGAGCGGGGGTCTCCAAGAGACCCAGTACTTC; CDR3aa: CASSQDLGSGGLQETQYF
d_gene: .; abundance: few; v_gene: TRBV20-1; j_gene: TRBJ2-2; CDR3nt: TGCAGCGCTATAAACCGGGATCCCGGCGGGGAGCTGTTTTTT; CDR3aa: CSAINRDPGGELFF
d_gene: TRBD2; abundance: few; v_gene: TRBV12-3/TRBV12-4; j_gene: TRBJ2-3; CDR3nt: TGTGCCAGCAGTTTCCTAGCGGGGGGATTGGATACGCAGTATTTT; CDR3aa: CASSFLAGGLDTQYF
d_gene: .; abundance: few; v_gene: TRBV12-3/TRBV12-4; j_gene: TRBJ2-7; CDR3nt: TGTGCCAGCAGCCGGACGGTGCCTTCCTACGAGCAGTACTTC; CDR3aa: CASSRTVPSYEQYF
d_gene: .; abundance: .; v_gene: TRBV9; j_gene: TRBJ2-3; CDR3nt: TGTGCCAGCAGCGTAGCCATTCGGGATGTGACAGATACGCAGTATTTT; CDR3aa: CASSVAIRDVTDTQYF
d_gene: TRBD1; abundance: .; v_gene: TRBV5-6; j_gene: TRBJ2-1; CDR3nt: TGTGCCAGCAGCTTGGTCGGACAGGGGGCTTCTGAGCAGTTCTTC; CDR3aa: CASSLVGQGASEQFF
d_gene: .; abundance: few; v_gene: TRBV10-3; j_gene: TRBJ2-2; CDR3nt: TGTGCCATCTCTGCCCCGAGAGACACCGGGGAGCTGTTTTTT; CDR3aa: CAISAPRDTGELFF
d_gene: TRBD2; abundance: once; v_gene: TRBV2; j_gene: TRBJ2-4; CDR3nt: TGTGCCAGCAGTGTACCAGCGGGGGGACTCAAAAACATTCAGTACTTC; CDR3aa: CASSVPAGGLKNIQYF
d_gene: .; abundance: .; v_gene: TRBV5-1; j_gene: TRBJ1-2; CDR3nt: TGCGCCAGCAGCCTTTGGACTAAGAACAGGTCGGATGGCTACACCTTC; CDR3aa: CASSLWTKNRSDGYTF
d_gene: .; abundance: once; v_gene: TRBV10-3; j_gene: TRBJ2-5; CDR3nt: TGTGCCATCAGTGAGTCTCCCCAGCAAGAGACCCAGTACTTC; CDR3aa: CAISESPQQETQYF
d_gene: TRBD1; abundance: .; v_gene: TRBV10-3; j_gene: TRBJ1-2; CDR3nt: TGTGCCATCAGTTCCGACAGGGGGCTAATCTATGGCTACACCTTC; CDR3aa: CAISSDRGLIYGYTF
d_gene: .; abundance: few; v_gene: TRBV29-1; j_gene: TRBJ1-2; CDR3nt: TGCAGCGTTGAAAGTAGGGAAAATGGCTACACCTTC; CDR3aa: CSVESRENGYTF
d_gene: .; abundance: few; v_gene: TRBV7-9; j_gene: TRBJ2-5; CDR3nt: TGTGCCAGCAACAGGGAGGACCAAGAGACCCAGTACTTC; CDR3aa: CASNREDQETQYF
d_gene: .; abundance: .; v_gene: TRBV4-2; j_gene: TRBJ2-1; CDR3nt: TGTGCCAGCAGCCATGACATCCTGGACCGCTCCTACAATGAGCAGTTCTTC; CDR3aa: CASSHDILDRSYNEQFF
d_gene: .; abundance: .; v_gene: TRBV15; j_gene: TRBJ2-7; CDR3nt: TGTGCCACCAGTGCGACAAACCCTAGCGAGCAGTACTTC; CDR3aa: CATSATNPSEQYF
d_gene: .; abundance: .; v_gene: TRBV10-3; j_gene: TRBJ2-7; CDR3nt: TGTGCCATCAGTGACCCCCGGTCGGGGACCTACGAGCAGTACTTC; CDR3aa: CAISDPRSGTYEQYF
d_gene: .; abundance: few; v_gene: TRBV29-1; j_gene: TRBJ2-5; CDR3nt: TGCAGCGTTGTCGGCAGGCTCCAAGAGACCCAGTACTTC; CDR3aa: CSVVGRLQETQYF
d_gene: .; abundance: .; v_gene: TRBV5-1; j_gene: TRBJ2-3; CDR3nt: TGCGCCAGCAGCTTGGAGGTTTTGACAGATACGCAGTATTTT; CDR3aa: CASSLEVLTDTQYF
d_gene: TRBD1; abundance: few; v_gene: TRBV4-1; j_gene: TRBJ2-7; CDR3nt: TGCGCCAGCAGCCAAGATGGTTGGGACAGCAGCTCCTACGAGCAGTACTTC; CDR3aa: CASSQDGWDSSSYEQYF
d_gene: TRBD2; abundance: few; v_gene: TRBV7-2; j_gene: TRBJ2-7; CDR3nt: TGTGCCAGCAGCCTGGGGAGGCTAGCGGGAGGACGCTTCAACTACGAGCAGTACTTC; CDR3aa: CASSLGRLAGGRFNYEQYF
d_gene: TRBD1; abundance: .; v_gene: TRBV29-1; j_gene: TRBJ1-2; CDR3nt: TGCAGCGCTGGGGGACAGGCTTATGGCTACACCTTC; CDR3aa: CSAGGQAYGYTF
d_gene: .; abundance: .; v_gene: TRBV4-1; j_gene: TRBJ2-1; CDR3nt: TGCGCCAGCAGCCTTCGAAGCGGCGGGGCAGCCTACAATGAGCAGTTCTTC; CDR3aa: CASSLRSGGAAYNEQFF
d_gene: .; abundance: .; v_gene: TRBV7-9; j_gene: TRBJ2-1; CDR3nt: TGTGCCAGCACTAGGGCGGGCTACCCCCATGGGGACAATGAGCAGTTCTTC; CDR3aa: CASTRAGYPHGDNEQFF
d_gene: TRBD1; abundance: .; v_gene: TRBV6-2/TRBV6-3; j_gene: TRBJ2-7; CDR3nt: TGTGCCAGCTGGGGACAGGGAAACTACGAGCAGTACTTC; CDR3aa: CASWGQGNYEQYF
d_gene: .; abundance: .; v_gene: TRBV7-2; j_gene: TRBJ2-7; CDR3nt: TGTGCCGGCAGCTTAGCGGGTGCAAGGGGGACTCCCTACGAGCAGTACTTC; CDR3aa: CAGSLAGARGTPYEQYF
d_gene: .; abundance: .; v_gene: TRBV5-1; j_gene: TRBJ1-2; CDR3nt: TGCGCCAGCAGCTTTACCCTCGGAACAGGGCCGGGAAGCTACACCTTC; CDR3aa: CASSFTLGTGPGSYTF
d_gene: .; abundance: few; v_gene: TRBV5-1; j_gene: TRBJ2-5; CDR3nt: TGCGCCAGCAGCGCCGGGGTGGACGAGACCCAGTACTTC; CDR3aa: CASSAGVDETQYF
d_gene: TRBD1; abundance: .; v_gene: TRBV20-1; j_gene: TRBJ2-3; CDR3nt: TGCAGTCCCGGACAGGGAGGCACAGATACGCAGTATTTT; CDR3aa: CSPGQGGTDTQYF